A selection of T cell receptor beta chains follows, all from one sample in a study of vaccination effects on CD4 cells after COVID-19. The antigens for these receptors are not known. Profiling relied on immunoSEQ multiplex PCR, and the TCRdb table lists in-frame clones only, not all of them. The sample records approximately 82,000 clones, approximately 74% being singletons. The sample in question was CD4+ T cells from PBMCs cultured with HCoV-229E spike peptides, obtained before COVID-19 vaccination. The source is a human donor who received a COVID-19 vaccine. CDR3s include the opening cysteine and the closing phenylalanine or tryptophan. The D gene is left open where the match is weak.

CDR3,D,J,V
CASSLPGQGASHGYTF,TRBD1,TRBJ1-2,TRBV5-4
CASSQPGTGNSPLHF,TRBD1,TRBJ1-6,TRBV14
CASSLRWDGVQETQYF,-,TRBJ2-5,TRBV7-2
CASSQDSWGSGEKLFF,-,TRBJ1-4,TRBV4-1
CASSRTGGETQYF,-,TRBJ2-5,TRBV7-3
CSASRVASGANVLTF,-,TRBJ2-6,TRBV20-1
CASSFAPDRDGRF,TRBD1,TRBJ1-1,TRBV7-9
CASSQTLTGATGELFF,TRBD1,TRBJ2-2,TRBV4-1
CASSSPGLAGGTDTQYF,TRBD2,TRBJ2-3,TRBV7-3
CAWSVLPGQLTSPLHF,TRBD1,TRBJ1-6,TRBV30
CASSVLQGAGEKLFF,TRBD1,TRBJ1-4,TRBV9
CASSRNSGSYQETQYF,-,TRBJ2-5,TRBV18
CASSWGIGNTIYF,-,TRBJ1-3,TRBV28
CASNDGQAFLPYGYTF,-,TRBJ1-2,TRBV19
CASSLTGAHSPLHF,-,TRBJ1-6,TRBV5-1
CATSDPAGPGETQYF,-,TRBJ2-5,TRBV24-1
CASSRLAGERTDTQYF,TRBD2,TRBJ2-3,TRBV4-1
CASSLIGNTIYF,-,TRBJ1-3,TRBV7-9
CASSFEQGTYNEQFF,-,TRBJ2-1,TRBV5-6
CASSYRPATNEKLFF,-,TRBJ1-4,TRBV6-5
CASSPWDRGPDGYTF,TRBD1,TRBJ1-2,TRBV5-1
CASRPWGDSPLHF,-,TRBJ1-6,TRBV6-5
CASSMQGTESPLHF,-,TRBJ1-6,TRBV19
CASSPGQPYNSPLHF,-,TRBJ1-6,TRBV6-2/TRBV6-3
CAIRGGQNSGNTIYF,TRBD1,TRBJ1-3,TRBV10-3
CASSENRNTEAFF,-,TRBJ1-1,TRBV6-4
CASSEVRGLSNQPQHF,TRBD1,TRBJ1-5,TRBV6-1
CAWAQTGNQPQHF,-,TRBJ1-5,TRBV30
CASSLEQGGVNTEAFF,TRBD1,TRBJ1-1,TRBV5-1
CASSLAGMGETQYF,-,TRBJ2-3,TRBV5-4
CASSYTGANQPQHF,TRBD1,TRBJ1-5,TRBV7-2
CASSLMTSGVQETQYF,TRBD2,TRBJ2-5,TRBV5-1
CASSQAGDRGKLFF,-,TRBJ1-4,TRBV3-1/TRBV3-2
CASSSSGGLSGTEAFF,-,TRBJ1-1,TRBV5-1
CATRGGTQPQHF,-,TRBJ1-5,TRBV19
CASGSNPDGKIDYYGYTF,-,TRBJ1-2,TRBV12-5
CASSYSGTGNEKLFF,-,TRBJ1-4,TRBV6-6
CASSNGQGSAGELFF,TRBD1,TRBJ2-2,TRBV6-5
CASSPDRETQYF,-,TRBJ2-5,TRBV7-7
CASSEGGGGGSYNEQFF,TRBD2,TRBJ2-1,TRBV2
CASSLEASNYGYTF,-,TRBJ1-2,TRBV7-2